These 16 T cell receptor beta chains came from one sample sequenced in a study of Graves' ophthalmopathy and Graves' hyperthyroidism. Scientists amplified the TCR beta CDR3 regions from RNA transcripts. HTBI-primed first-round RT-PCR preceded second-round multiplex PCR. TCRdb processed the multiplex PCR reads anew with MiXCR; each CDR3 protein has one entry. The sample has about 220,000 distinct CDR3 sequences; under 25% are singletons. What was sequenced was peripheral blood. These receptors all come from a woman aged 45 to 65 with Graves' ophthalmopathy.

This clonotype appeared many times. The J gene is TRBJ2-7, the V gene TRBV24-1; no definite D call. Trimming pared 4 bases from V and 5 bases from J, leaving 17 bases between. CDR1 and CDR2 from the germline V gene are KGHDR and SFDVKD. The CDR3 is 15 amino acids. The CDR3 region is CATSDFDPAVNEQYF. DNA for the CDR3: TGTGCCACCAGTGACTTCGACCCAGCCGTTAACGAGCAGTACTTC.

This clonotype occurred many times. The chain links TRBV7-2 to TRBJ1-5; D might be TRBD1 (5 bases). The V end lost 0 bases, the J end lost 1 base, and 25 bases lay between the germline ends. The CDR3 is 21 amino acids. The V gene's germline CDR1 is SGHTA and CDR2 FQGNSA. CDR3 in amino acids: CASSLASRGFEVGRSNQPQHF. The CDR3 region has the DNA TGTGCCAGCAGCTTAGCTTCTAGGGGTTTTGAGGTGGGGAGAAGCAATCAGCCCCAGCATTTT.

This clonotype occurred a few times. The rearrangement uses TRBV5-1 and TRBJ1-1; TRBD1 aligns across 7 bases. The CDR3 covers 16 residues. V was pared by 4 bases and J by 0 bases, with 9 bases of the junction left unmatched. The germline V gene encodes CDR1 SGHRS and CDR2 YFSETQ. The CDR3 protein is CASSLDRSWVNTEAFF. CDR3 DNA sequence: TGCGCCAGCAGCCTGGACAGGTCATGGGTGAACACTGAAGCTTTCTTT.

This clonotype was observed at least ten times. The chain combines TRBV5-1 with TRBJ1-2, with D unclear. Germline assignment: CDR1 SGHRS and CDR2 YFSETQ. The CDR3 spans 15 residues. The V and J ends lost 1 base and 6 bases respectively, with 16 bases between them. CDR3 residues: CASSLNGPRFHGYTF. Here the CDR3 DNA reads TGCGCCAGCAGCTTGAATGGGCCGAGGTTCCATGGCTACACCTTC. The full variable domain, in which reference TRBV5-1 and TRBJ1-2 provide the parts outside the CDR3, is KAGVTQTPRYLIKTRGQQVTLSCSPISGHRSVSWYQQTPGQGLQFLFEYFSETQRNKGNFPGRFSGRQFSNSRSEMNVSTLELGDSALYLCASSLNGPRFHGYTFGSGTRLTVV.

This clonotype was seen more than once but under ten times. The CDR3 region has the DNA TGTGCCAGTAGTCCGTCCCAGACAGGGAGACGTTTCGGGCAAGAGACCCAGTACTTC. As protein: CASSPSQTGRRFGQETQYF. J is TRBJ2-5 and V is TRBV19; 7 nucleotides agree with TRBD1. Germline trimming cut 5 bases from V and 2 bases from J; bases unmatched to any gene: 20. Germline V gene lookup returns CDR1 LNHDA and CDR2 SQIVND (reference sequence). The CDR3 has 19 residues.

This clonotype was detected many times. The chain recombines TRBV20-1 with TRBJ1-1; the D is unclear. This CDR3 is built from 11 residues. Germline assignment: CDR1 DFQATT and CDR2 SNEGSKA (reference sequence). V was clipped by 2 bases and J by 7 bases, with 8 bases between them. The CDR3 DNA reads as TGCAGTGCTAGAATGGTGCGTGAAGCTTTCTTT. Translated, it gives CSARMVREAFF.

This clonotype was seen ten or more times. This could be a read error, since a much larger clone is one nucleotide away. V gene TRBV12-3 or TRBV12-4 combines with J gene TRBJ2-7; 11 positions agree with TRBD2. The CDR3 contains 12 residues. The CDR3 reads CATSGKHDEQYF. The CDR3 coding sequence is TGTGCGACTAGCGGGAAACATGACGAGCAGTACTTC.

This clonotype was recorded many times. The chain carries TRBV6-5 and TRBJ1-1, with D hard to call. This CDR3 is built from 14 residues. Germline lookup yields CDR1 MNHEY and CDR2 SVGAGI. V was trimmed by 2 bases and J by 2 bases, leaving 9 bases between them. The CDR3 DNA reads as TGTGCCAGCAGTTACATGGCAGTTAACACTGAAGCTTTCTTT. Translating it yields CASSYMAVNTEAFF.

This clonotype appeared many times. V is TRBV5-1 and J is TRBJ1-2, with TRBD1 as a possible D gene (5 bases). The V gene's germline CDR1 is SGHRS and CDR2 YFSETQ. The CDR3 spans 15 residues. The V gene lost 4 bases and the J gene lost 6 bases, with 19 bases spanning the gap. The CDR3 spells CASSKETGPYNGYTF. The CDR3 DNA follows: TGCGCCAGCAGCAAGGAAACAGGACCTTACAATGGCTACACCTTC.

This clonotype was recorded at least ten times. The DNA for the CDR3 is TGTGCCAGCAGCTTATCCCAGGACAGTCCCGAGCAGTTCTTC. This gives the protein CASSLSQDSPEQFF. The chain carries TRBV7-3 and TRBJ2-1; D possibly corresponds to TRBD1 (6 bases). Germline CDR1 reads SGHTA; CDR2 reads FQGTGA. The CDR3 extends over 14 amino acids. The germline V and J ends were trimmed by 2 bases and 10 bases, with 15 bases remaining between them.

This rearrangement joins TRBV24-1 to TRBJ2-5; D may be TRBD1 or TRBD2 (5 bases each). This CDR3 is built from 17 residues. Germline CDR1 KGHDR, CDR2 SFDVKD. V was clipped by 3 bases and J by 2 bases, with 18 bases between them. DNA of the CDR3: TGTGCCACCAGTGATCACGGGACGGCCCCTTGGCAAGAGACCCAGTACTTC. Translation: CATSDHGTAPWQETQYF.

This clonotype was seen repeatedly, ten times or more. The rearrangement joins TRBV6-1 to TRBJ1-2, with D possibly matching TRBD1 (5 bases). CDR3 size: 13 residues. Trimming stripped 7 bases from V and 0 bases from J, with 9 bases between. The germline CDR1 and CDR2 sequences are MNHNS and SASEGT. The CDR3 DNA reads as TGTGCCAGCAAATTGACAGCTAACTATGGCTACACCTTC. Translation: CASKLTANYGYTF.

This clonotype was found many times. The chain couples TRBV12-3 or TRBV12-4 to TRBJ1-5; D remains unclear. Trimming removed 3 bases from V and 9 bases from J, with 15 bases in between. The CDR3 covers 14 residues. The CDR3 DNA sequence: TGTGCCAGCAGTTTGAACAGCCATACGCCGCCCCAGCATTTT. Protein product: CASSLNSHTPPQHF.

The rearrangement uses TRBV27 and TRBJ2-3; D may be TRBD2 (6 bases). This CDR3 is built from 14 residues. The germline V gene encodes CDR1 MNHEY and CDR2 SMNVEV (reference sequence). V was shortened by 2 bases and J by 5 bases, with 11 bases between the two germline ends. The CDR3 is CASSLGARGDTQYF. The CDR3 region has the DNA TGTGCCAGCAGTTTAGGAGCGCGGGGAGATACGCAGTATTTT.

This clonotype appeared many times. V and J are TRBV24-1 and TRBJ2-5, with D unresolved. The germline V gene encodes CDR1 KGHDR and CDR2 SFDVKD. The CDR3 length is 12 residues. V was clipped by 3 bases and J by 6 bases, with 7 bases between them. The CDR3 sequence: CATSDGKQTQYF. The CDR3 bases are TGTGCCACCAGTGATGGGAAACAGACCCAGTACTTC.

This clonotype was seen at least ten times. V is TRBV19 and J is TRBJ1-5, with 9 positions matching TRBD1. J was trimmed by 0 bases and V by 7 bases; bases with no gene match: 13. CDR3 length equals 18 residues. Germline V gives CDR1 LNHDA, CDR2 SQIVND (reference sequence). The CDR3 nucleotides are TGTGCCAGTAACCGCCAGACAGGGGGGTTCGGTAGCAATCAGCCCCAGCATTTT. It specifies CASNRQTGGFGSNQPQHF.